This is a list of T cell receptor beta chains from one sample in a study of blood T cell repertoires in COVID-19. TCRdb's table, derived via immunoSEQ multiplex PCR, lists solely in-frame clones and lacks some. Of 20,000 to 30,000 clones detected, 82% appear once; the ten largest clones hold over 8%. The sequencing sample was made of peripheral blood. These receptors came from a human donor in a cohort sampled during active COVID-19. The CDR3 runs from the conserved cysteine through the conserved F or W. A D gene is named only where the DNA matches it firmly.

V gene: TRBV13; J gene: TRBJ2-2; D gene: TRBD2; CDR3 protein: CASTLGTTNSGELFF
V gene: TRBV18; J gene: TRBJ2-7; D gene: TRBD1; CDR3 protein: CASSPLRTGSYEQYF
V gene: TRBV9; J gene: TRBJ2-7; D gene: TRBD1; CDR3 protein: CASSAGTGGYTGDEQYF
V gene: TRBV4-1; J gene: TRBJ1-2; D gene: NA; CDR3 protein: CASSQVTANYGYTF
V gene: TRBV2; J gene: TRBJ1-2; D gene: TRBD1; CDR3 protein: CASIPGQGVYSYGYTF
V gene: TRBV5-4; J gene: TRBJ2-7; D gene: TRBD2; CDR3 protein: CATAPSGGYEQYF
V gene: TRBV11-3; J gene: TRBJ2-7; D gene: TRBD2; CDR3 protein: CASSLGGAGEYEQYF
V gene: TRBV27; J gene: TRBJ2-3; D gene: NA; CDR3 protein: CASSPTSTTTQYF
V gene: TRBV28; J gene: TRBJ1-5; D gene: TRBD1; CDR3 protein: CASIAGQGFSNQPQHF
V gene: TRBV11-2; J gene: TRBJ1-3; D gene: TRBD1; CDR3 protein: CASSSYDRVGNTIYF